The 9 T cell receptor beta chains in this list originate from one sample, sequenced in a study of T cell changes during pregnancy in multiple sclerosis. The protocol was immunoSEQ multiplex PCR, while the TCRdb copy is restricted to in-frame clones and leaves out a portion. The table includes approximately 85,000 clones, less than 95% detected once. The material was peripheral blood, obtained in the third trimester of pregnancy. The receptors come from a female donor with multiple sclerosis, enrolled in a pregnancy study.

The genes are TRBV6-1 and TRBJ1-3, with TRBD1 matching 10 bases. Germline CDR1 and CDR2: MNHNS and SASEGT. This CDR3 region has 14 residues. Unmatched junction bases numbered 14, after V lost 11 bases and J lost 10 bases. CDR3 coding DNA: TGTGCCTCGAAAAGTGGGGGGACAGGGGTTACCATATATTTT. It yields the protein CASKSGGTGVTIYF.

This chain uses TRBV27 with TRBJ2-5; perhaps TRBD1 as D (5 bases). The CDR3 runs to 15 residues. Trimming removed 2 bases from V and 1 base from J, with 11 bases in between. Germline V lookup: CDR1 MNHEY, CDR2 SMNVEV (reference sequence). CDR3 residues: CASSLGAGFQETQYF. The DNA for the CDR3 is TGTGCCAGCAGTTTAGGGGCCGGGTTCCAAGAGACCCAGTACTTC.

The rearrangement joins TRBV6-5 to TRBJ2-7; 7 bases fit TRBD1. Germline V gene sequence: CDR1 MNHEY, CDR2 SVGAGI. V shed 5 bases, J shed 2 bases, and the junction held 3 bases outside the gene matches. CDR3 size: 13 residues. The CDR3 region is CASSRDSAYEQYF. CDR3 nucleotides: TGTGCCAGCAGTAGGGACAGTGCCTACGAGCAGTACTTC.

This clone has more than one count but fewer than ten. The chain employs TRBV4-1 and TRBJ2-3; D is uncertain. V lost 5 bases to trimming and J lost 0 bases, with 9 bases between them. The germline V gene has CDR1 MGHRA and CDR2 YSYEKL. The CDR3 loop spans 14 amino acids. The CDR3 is CASSYFPSTDTQYF. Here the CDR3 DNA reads TGCGCCAGCAGCTACTTTCCTAGCACAGATACGCAGTATTTT.

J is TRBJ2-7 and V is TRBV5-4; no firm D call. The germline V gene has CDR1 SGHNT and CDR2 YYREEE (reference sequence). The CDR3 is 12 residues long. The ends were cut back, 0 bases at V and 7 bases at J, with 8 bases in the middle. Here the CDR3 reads CASSLDFGEQYF. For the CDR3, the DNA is TGTGCCAGCAGCTTGGATTTCGGTGAGCAGTACTTC. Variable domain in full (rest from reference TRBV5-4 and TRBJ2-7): ETGVTQSPTHLIKTRGQQVTLRCSSQSGHNTVSWYQQALGQGPQFIFQYYREEENGRGNFPPRFSGLQFPNYSSELNVNALELDDSALYLCASSLDFGEQYFGPGTRLTVT.

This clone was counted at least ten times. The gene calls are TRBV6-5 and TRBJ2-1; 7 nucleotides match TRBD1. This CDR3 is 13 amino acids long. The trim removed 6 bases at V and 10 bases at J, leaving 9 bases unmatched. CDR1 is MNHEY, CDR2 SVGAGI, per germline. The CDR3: CASSQTGLGEQFF. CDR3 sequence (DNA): TGTGCCAGCAGCCAGACAGGGCTTGGAGAGCAGTTCTTC.

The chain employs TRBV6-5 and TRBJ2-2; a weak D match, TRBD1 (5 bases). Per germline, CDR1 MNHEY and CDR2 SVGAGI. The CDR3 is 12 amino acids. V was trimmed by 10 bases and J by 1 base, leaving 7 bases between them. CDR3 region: CATTGNTGELFF. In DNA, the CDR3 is TGTGCCACTACAGGGAACACCGGGGAGCTGTTTTTT.

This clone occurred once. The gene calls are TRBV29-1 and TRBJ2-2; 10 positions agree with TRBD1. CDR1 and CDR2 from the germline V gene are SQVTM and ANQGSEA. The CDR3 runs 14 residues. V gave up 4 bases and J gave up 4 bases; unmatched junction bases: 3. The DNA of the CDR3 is TGCAGCGTTGGGAGGACAGGGGGCACCGGGGAGCTGTTTTTT. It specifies CSVGRTGGTGELFF.

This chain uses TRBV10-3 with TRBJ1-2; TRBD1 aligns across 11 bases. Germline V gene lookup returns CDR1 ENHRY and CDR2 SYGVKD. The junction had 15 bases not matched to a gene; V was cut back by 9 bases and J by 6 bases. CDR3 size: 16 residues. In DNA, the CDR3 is TGTGCCATTACCCCTGTCCCGGGACAGGGGGAACATGGCTACACCTTC. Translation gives CAITPVPGQGEHGYTF.